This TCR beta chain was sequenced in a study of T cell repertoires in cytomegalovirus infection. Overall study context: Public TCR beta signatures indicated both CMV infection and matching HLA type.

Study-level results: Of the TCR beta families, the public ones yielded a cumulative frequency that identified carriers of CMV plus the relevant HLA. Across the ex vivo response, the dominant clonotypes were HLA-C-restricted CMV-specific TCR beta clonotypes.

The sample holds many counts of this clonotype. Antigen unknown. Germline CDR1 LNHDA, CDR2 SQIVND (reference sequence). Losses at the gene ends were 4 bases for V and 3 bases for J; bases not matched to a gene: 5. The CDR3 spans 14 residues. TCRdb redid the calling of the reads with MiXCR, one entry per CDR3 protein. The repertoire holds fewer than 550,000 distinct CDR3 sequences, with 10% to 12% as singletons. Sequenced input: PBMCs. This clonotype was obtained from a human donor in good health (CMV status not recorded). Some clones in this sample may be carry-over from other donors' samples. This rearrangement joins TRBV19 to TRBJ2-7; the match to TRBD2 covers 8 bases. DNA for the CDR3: TGTGCCAGTAGTACCCCCGGGACTAGCTACGAGCAGTACTTC. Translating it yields CASSTPGTSYEQYF.